This TCR beta chain was captured by sequencing in a study of T cell repertoires and Cas9 in healthy adults. The wider study: Multi-effector potency, cytotoxicity and lineage were assessed in SpCas9-reactive CD4 and CD8 T cells.

The CDR3 totals 14 residues. Germline CDR1 and CDR2: MNHEY and SVGAGI. Trimming took 6 bases from V and 7 from J; bases not matched to a gene: 4. Concerning this clone: Its matching antigen is unknown.

Broader study findings: SpCas9-reactive regulatory T cells reportedly mitigated SpCas9-reactive effector T cells in vitro.

Only in-frame clones appear in the TCRdb table, and some are missing; sequencing was by immunoSEQ multiplex PCR. In the table there are about 14,000 clones, nearly 90% of which are singletons. Sequenced material: Tregs (CD4+, CD25+, CD127-, CD137-, CD154-) from PBMCs; culture status not recorded. V gene TRBV6-5 combines with J gene TRBJ1-4, with TRBD1 matching over 11 bases. This TCR was recovered from a human donor in good health. In DNA form, the CDR3 reads TGTGCCAGCAGGCGGGACAGGGGGGGTGAAAAACTGTTTTTT. Translation: CASRRDRGGEKLFF.